Each of the 27 T cell receptor beta chains below was sequenced from the same sample in a study of identifying expanded T cells in peripheral blood. Using immunoSEQ multiplex PCR, the repertoire was profiled, and TCRdb retains in-frame clones only, with some absent. Altogether approximately 100,000 clones are present, about 89% being singletons, with the ten largest covering about 17%. The sample comprised blood. The source is a person aged 18 to 70 in good health.

This sequence joins TRBV13 and TRBJ2-3; 8 positions match TRBD2. CDR3 size: 14 residues. Germline V gene lookup returns CDR1 PRHDT and CDR2 FYEKMQ (reference sequence). J gave up 2 bases and V 6 bases, and 4 bases lay outside the gene matches. The CDR3 protein is CASSYGGATDTQYF. In DNA form, the CDR3 reads TGTGCCAGCAGTTACGGGGGGGCCACAGATACGCAGTATTTT.

The rearrangement joins TRBV18 to TRBJ2-5, with D perhaps matching TRBD1 (5 bases). Germline values: CDR1 KGHSH, CDR2 LQKENI. The CDR3 totals 14 residues. Trimming stripped 4 bases from V and 5 bases from J, with 14 bases between. In DNA form, the CDR3 reads TGTGCCAGCTCACAGGGGATAGGTCGGGAGACCCAGTACTTC. It yields the protein CASSQGIGRETQYF.

This clone has only one observation. The V call is TRBV27, the J call TRBJ2-1; D uncertain. Per germline, CDR1 MNHEY and CDR2 SMNVEV (reference sequence). The CDR3 is 14 amino acids. The ends were cut back, 0 bases at V and 4 bases at J, with 7 bases in the middle. This CDR3 is CASSLSLFYNEQFF. CDR3 bases: TGTGCCAGCAGTTTATCCCTCTTTTACAATGAGCAGTTCTTC.

This chain connects TRBV28 to TRBJ1-4, with unresolved D. Looked up from germline, CDR1 is MDHEN and CDR2 is SYDVKM. V lost 6 bases and J 8 bases, leaving 19 bases between the germline ends. The CDR3 loop spans 15 amino acids. CDR3 nucleotide sequence: TGTGCCAGCAGACTGGGTCGGGATTTCCAAGAAAAACTGTTTTTT. Encoded protein: CASRLGRDFQEKLFF.

V and J are TRBV15 and TRBJ1-1; no firm D call. Trimming left V 3 bases short and J 4 bases short, with 9 bases between. The CDR3 runs 13 residues. Germline assignment: CDR1 LNHNV and CDR2 YYDKDF (reference sequence). The CDR3 sequence: CATSRDSFTEAFF. The CDR3 DNA is TGTGCCACCAGCAGGGACTCCTTCACTGAAGCTTTCTTT.

This clone was seen just once. V and J are TRBV2 and TRBJ1-1; a possible D gene is TRBD1 (6 bases). The CDR3 spans 14 residues. Trimming left V 3 bases short and J 3 bases short, with 11 bases between. Germline CDR1 SNHLY, CDR2 FYNNEI. CDR3 region: CASSDGGRHTEAFF. CDR3 nucleotide sequence: TGTGCCAGCAGTGATGGGGGGCGGCACACTGAAGCTTTCTTT. Looking up the rest from reference TRBV2 and TRBJ1-1 gives the full variable domain: EPEVTQTPSHQVTQMGQEVILRCVPISNHLYFYWYRQILGQKVEFLVSFYNNEISEKSEIFDDQFSVERPDGSNFTLKIRSTKLEDSAMYFCASSDGGRHTEAFFGQGTRLTVV.

This clone came up a few times. V usage is TRBV7-2 and J usage is TRBJ1-6; tentative D call: TRBD1 (6 bases). The CDR3 contains 16 residues. V dropped 0 bases and J dropped 8 bases, with 14 bases sitting between them. The germline V gene encodes CDR1 SGHTA and CDR2 FQGNSA. CDR3 sequence reads: CASSLAQWGLDSPLHF. The DNA for the CDR3 is TGTGCCAGCAGCTTAGCGCAGTGGGGGCTTGATTCACCCCTCCACTTT. Drawing the rest from reference TRBV7-2 and TRBJ1-6, the complete variable domain is GAGVSQSPSNKVTEKGKDVELRCDPISGHTALYWYRQSLGQGLEFLIYFQGNSAPDKSGLPSDRFSAERTGGSVSTLTIQRTQQEDSAVYLCASSLAQWGLDSPLHFGNGTRLTVT.

The CDR3 DNA is TGTGCCAGCAGCCCCCAGGGGAGGGGCAGGGAGGGAGGGGAGCTGTTTTTT. This translates into CASSPQGRGREGGELFF. This rearrangement joins TRBV5-4 to TRBJ2-2; maybe TRBD2 (7 bases). Germline lookup yields CDR1 SGHNT and CDR2 YYREEE (reference sequence). The V and J ends lost 4 bases and 8 bases respectively, with 24 bases between them. The CDR3 is 17 amino acids. The variable domain in full, completed from reference TRBV5-4 and TRBJ2-2, reads ETGVTQSPTHLIKTRGQQVTLRCSSQSGHNTVSWYQQALGQGPQFIFQYYREEENGRGNFPPRFSGLQFPNYSSELNVNALELDDSALYLCASSPQGRGREGGELFFGEGSRLTVL.

The V gene is TRBV10-3, the J gene TRBJ1-3; 7 bases align to TRBD1. The CDR3 is 15 residues long. V gave up 6 bases and J gave up 2 bases; unmatched junction bases: 7. Germline V gene sequence: CDR1 ENHRY, CDR2 SYGVKD. The CDR3 nucleotides are TGTGCCATCAGAAACTCCGGGACAGCTGGAAACACCATATATTTT. It translates to CAIRNSGTAGNTIYF.

The chain is built from TRBV5-6 and TRBJ2-2, with a weak D call TRBD1 (5 bases). The CDR3 extends over 15 amino acids. The germline V gene encodes CDR1 SGHDT and CDR2 YYEEEE. Between the trimmed V and J ends, which lost 4 bases and 3 bases, there was a span of 13 bases. The CDR3 loop is CASSQDKIYTGELFF. Written as DNA, the CDR3 is TGTGCCAGCAGCCAGGACAAGATATACACCGGGGAGCTGTTTTTT.

This chain connects TRBV14 to TRBJ2-5; 8 bases are shared with TRBD1. Per the germline V gene, CDR1 is SGHDN and CDR2 is FVKESK. J gave up 7 bases and V 4 bases, and 5 bases lay outside the gene matches. The CDR3 is made up of 13 amino acids. The CDR3 DNA reads as TGTGCCAGCAGCCTCCCGGGACAGGCGACCCAGTACTTC. Amino acids: CASSLPGQATQYF.

The chain has TRBV6-1 and TRBJ2-2; D remains ambiguous. CDR1 is MNHNS and CDR2 is SASEGT in the germline V gene. The ends were cut back, 8 bases at V and 2 bases at J, with 15 bases in the middle. The CDR3 consists of 15 residues. This CDR3 reads CASSLTAGNTGELFF. The CDR3 DNA sequence: TGTGCCAGCTCCTTAACGGCCGGAAACACCGGGGAGCTGTTTTTT.

The rearrangement links TRBV7-4 to TRBJ1-5, with a possible D match to TRBD1 (5 bases). Germline assignment: CDR1 SGHVT and CDR2 SQSDAQ. The CDR3 runs 15 residues. The V end lost 3 bases, the J end lost 9 bases, and 18 bases lay between the germline ends. In DNA form, the CDR3 reads TGTGCCAGCAGCTTGAATATTGACGTCGGGGGGCCCCAGCATTTT. Amino acids: CASSLNIDVGGPQHF.

The rearrangement uses TRBV7-9 and TRBJ1-2, with TRBD1 matching over 10 bases. Germline CDR1 and CDR2: SEHNR and FQNEAQ (reference sequence). CDR3 length equals 16 residues. Losses at the gene ends were 5 bases for V and 5 bases for J; bases not matched to a gene: 11. In DNA, the CDR3 is TGTGCCAGCAGCCCGCTTTTCGGGACAGGGGCTTATGGCTACACCTTC. This gives the protein CASSPLFGTGAYGYTF.

This chain uses TRBV4-1 with TRBJ2-7, with D unresolved. The V end lost 4 bases, the J end lost 1 base, and 11 bases lay between the germline ends. The CDR3 extends over 14 amino acids. Germline-derived CDR1 and CDR2 are MGHRA and YSYEKL. Here the CDR3 reads CASSLGYRSYEQYF. In DNA form, the CDR3 reads TGCGCCAGCAGCCTCGGGTACAGATCCTACGAGCAGTACTTC.

The chain has TRBV4-3 and TRBJ1-2; D might be TRBD1 (5 bases). The CDR3 has 13 amino acids. V lost 2 bases to trimming and J lost 5 bases, with 9 bases between them. Germline CDR1 is LGHNA and CDR2 is YSLEER. The CDR3: CASSQKEGYGYTF. The CDR3 DNA reads TGCGCCAGCAGCCAAAAAGAGGGGTATGGCTACACCTTC.

The chain recombines TRBV9 with TRBJ2-3, with D hard to call. The CDR3 spans 16 residues. The V end lost 5 bases, the J end lost 2 bases, and 18 bases lay between the germline ends. Germline V gives CDR1 SGDLS, CDR2 YYNGEE. The CDR3 sequence: CASSARWGEPTDTQYF. The CDR3 nucleotides read TGTGCCAGCAGTGCTCGATGGGGTGAGCCCACAGATACGCAGTATTTT.

The CDR3 DNA follows: TGTGCCAGCAGCTTAGCAGGCGAAAACATTCAGTACTTC. This codes for CASSLAGENIQYF. The rearrangement links TRBV11-2 to TRBJ2-4; D unresolved. V gave up 1 base and J gave up 5 bases, with 6 bases separating them. Germline CDR1 and CDR2: SGHAT and FQNNGV. This CDR3 comprises 13 residues.

This chain's CDR3 is CASSVNRDQPQHF. CDR3 bases: TGTGCCAGCAGCGTAAACAGGGATCAGCCCCAGCATTTT. V is TRBV7-6 and J is TRBJ1-5; D is possibly TRBD1 (6 bases). CDR1 and CDR2 from the germline V gene are SGHVS and FNYEAQ. V shed 5 bases and J shed 5 bases, with 10 bases lying between them. This CDR3 has 13 residues.

This sequence joins TRBV5-1 and TRBJ1-1; D is uncertain. V lost 5 bases to trimming and J lost 1 base, with 3 bases between them. The germline V gene encodes CDR1 SGHRS and CDR2 YFSETQ. The CDR3 runs to 11 residues. In DNA form, the CDR3 reads TGCGCCAGCAGGGAGAACACTGAAGCTTTCTTT. As protein: CASRENTEAFF.

The chain combines TRBV30 with TRBJ2-7, with 9 nucleotides matching TRBD1. This CDR3 is built from 13 residues. CDR1 GTSNPN and CDR2 SVGIG come from the germline V gene (reference sequence). Trimming cost V 7 bases and J 3 bases; bases outside gene matches: 7. CDR3 region: CASSGQGSYEQYF. In DNA form, the CDR3 reads TGTGCCTCCTCCGGACAGGGGAGCTACGAGCAGTACTTC.

The rearrangement uses TRBV6-6 and TRBJ1-1; weak D call: TRBD1 (6 bases). Germline lookup yields CDR1 MNHNY and CDR2 SVGAGI (reference sequence). The CDR3 is 14 amino acids. V lost 7 bases, J lost 4 bases, and 16 bases lay in between. CDR3 DNA sequence: TGTGCCAGCAAAGACTACACAGGGCCCACTGAAGCTTTCTTT. Translating gives CASKDYTGPTEAFF.

The chain uses TRBV20-1 and TRBJ2-1; TRBD2 matches 8 bases. The germline V gene has CDR1 DFQATT and CDR2 SNEGSKA (reference sequence). J gave up 10 bases and V 8 bases, and 4 bases lay outside the gene matches. The length of the CDR3 is 10 residues. CDR3 loop: CSCSGGEQFF. The CDR3 DNA follows: TGCAGTTGCAGCGGGGGCGAGCAGTTCTTC.

V is TRBV7-6 and J is TRBJ2-7; perhaps TRBD1 as D (5 bases). The length of the CDR3 is 13 residues. The germline V and J ends were trimmed by 1 base and 6 bases, with 10 bases remaining between them. Per germline, CDR1 SGHVS and CDR2 FNYEAQ. The DNA of the CDR3 is TGTGCCAGCAGCTTAGTGGCAGGGCGCGAGCAGTACTTC. It codes for CASSLVAGREQYF.

V gene TRBV9 combines with J gene TRBJ2-1, with TRBD2 matching over 9 bases. The ends lost 0 bases at V and 7 bases at J; junction bases unmatched: 5. From germline, CDR1 is SGDLS and CDR2 YYNGEE. CDR3 length equals 15 residues. The CDR3 is CASSVDGLATNEQFF. The CDR3 DNA is TGTGCCAGCAGCGTAGATGGACTAGCGACTAATGAGCAGTTCTTC.

This clone was counted between two and nine times. The rearrangement uses TRBV6-6 and TRBJ1-2, with 10 bases matching TRBD1. Germline assignment: CDR1 MNHNY and CDR2 SVGAGI (reference sequence). The trim removed 7 bases at V and 7 bases at J, leaving 6 bases unmatched. The CDR3 is 13 amino acids. This CDR3 is CASTETGGGGYTF. The CDR3 coding sequence is TGTGCCAGCACCGAGACAGGGGGCGGTGGCTACACCTTC.

V and J are TRBV7-8 and TRBJ2-1, with D perhaps TRBD1 (5 bases). This CDR3 has 13 amino acids. V was clipped by 2 bases and J by 15 bases, with 17 bases between them. Germline CDR1 and CDR2: SGHVS and FQNEAQ. CDR3 residues: CASSLFRQGSGFF. The DNA of the CDR3 is TGTGCCAGCAGCTTATTCCGCCAGGGATCAGGGTTCTTC.